These 15 T cell receptor beta chains came from one sample sequenced in a study of T cells in Graves' hyperthyroidism and ophthalmopathy. The CDR3 regions of TCR beta were amplified from RNA transcripts. Initially, a first-round RT-PCR of the TCR CDR3 employed the HTBI primer set. TCRdb analysed the multiplex PCR reads with MiXCR anew, one entry per CDR3 protein. The sample carries around 34,000 distinct CDR3 sequences, 52% recorded once. Sequenced sample: blood. The receptors were gathered from a woman aged 40-49 years with Graves' ophthalmopathy.

This chain uses TRBV10-3 with TRBJ1-2, with D possibly being TRBD1 (5 bases). Per the germline V gene, CDR1 is ENHRY and CDR2 is SYGVKD. Trimming shortened V by 3 bases and J by 11 bases, and 10 bases separated the two germline ends. The CDR3 sequence is 11 residues long. CDR3 coding DNA: TGTGCCATCAGTGACAGCGGGGGGTACACCTTC. Residues: CAISDSGGYTF.

This clonotype was counted many times. The chain uses TRBV11-3 and TRBJ2-7; D gene ambiguous. This CDR3 has 13 amino acids. Per germline, CDR1 SGHNT and CDR2 YENEEA. V was pared by 6 bases and J by 3 bases, with 12 bases between. The CDR3 protein is CASSIGVSYEQYF. The CDR3 bases are TGTGCCAGCAGTATTGGGGTAAGCTACGAGCAGTACTTC.

On this clonotype: An end of the junction does not agree with germline; a read error may underlie this. The J gene is TRBJ2-1, the V gene TRBV7-2; a possible D gene is TRBD1 (5 bases). CDR3 size: 16 residues. Germline CDR1 is SGHTA and CDR2 is FQGNSA. In DNA, the CDR3 is TGTGCCAGGAGCTTAGTTTCAGGGCGTACCTACAATGAGCAGTTCTTC. Translating it yields CARSLVSGRTYNEQFF.

This clonotype came up many times. V is TRBV6-6 and J is TRBJ1-3, with D hard to call. The CDR3 is 14 amino acids. The V gene lost 6 bases and the J gene lost 0 bases, with 9 bases spanning the gap. The germline gives CDR1 MNHNY, CDR2 SVGAGI (reference sequence). CDR3 sequence (DNA): TGTGCCAGCAGAAGCCATAACTCTGGAAACACCATATATTTT. Encoded protein: CASRSHNSGNTIYF.

This clonotype appeared many times. The DNA for the CDR3 is TGTGCCAACCAGGGCATAGCGGGAGGGCCGGGAGGCGGGGAGCTGTTTTTT. This codes for CANQGIAGGPGGGELFF. This chain links TRBV6-1 with TRBJ2-2, with 11 positions matching TRBD2. J gave up 7 bases and V 10 bases, and 17 bases lay outside the gene matches. CDR1 and CDR2 (germline): MNHNS, SASEGT. There are 17 residues in the CDR3.

The rearrangement links TRBV20-1 to TRBJ2-7; D possibly corresponds to TRBD2 (6 bases). Trimming removed 6 bases from V and 3 bases from J, with 12 bases in between. The CDR3 sequence is 12 residues long. Germline lookup yields CDR1 DFQATT and CDR2 SNEGSKA (reference sequence). The CDR3 loop is CSAPPAGYEQYF. DNA of the CDR3: TGCAGTGCCCCCCCAGCGGGCTACGAGCAGTACTTC.

In regard to this clonotype: The DNA is left out, because the CDR3 cannot be placed on it with certainty; the CDR3 is given as TCRdb lists it. The chain employs TRBV10-3 and TRBJ2-7; TRBD2 was called by the table and not checked on the DNA. 15 amino acids form the CDR3, both terminal residues included. CDR1 and CDR2 (germline): ENHRY, SYGVKD. The CDR3 sequence is CAICSAAGDLYEQYF.

The genes are TRBV19 and TRBJ2-7, with D perhaps TRBD2 (6 bases). This CDR3 spans 16 amino acids. The V end lost 3 bases, the J end lost 6 bases, and 21 bases lay between the germline ends. Germline loops: CDR1 LNHDA, CDR2 SQIVND (reference sequence). CDR3 DNA sequence: TGTGCCAGTAGTATCTCGGCTAGCGTTGGATGGGGCGAGCAGTACTTC. Translating gives CASSISASVGWGEQYF.

This clonotype was observed many times. The V gene is TRBV6-5, the J gene TRBJ2-5, with D unclear. CDR3 size: 13 residues. V was clipped by 6 bases and J by 4 bases, with 12 bases between them. The V gene's germline CDR1 is MNHEY and CDR2 SVGAGI. This CDR3 reads CASSPFYLETQYF. For the CDR3, the DNA is TGTGCCAGCAGCCCCTTTTATCTAGAGACCCAGTACTTC.

About this clonotype: This may come from a read error, since a much larger clone is one base off. This chain connects TRBV11-2 to TRBJ1-2, with D possibly being TRBD1 (6 bases). Germline V gene data show CDR1 as SGHAT and CDR2 as FQNNGV. This CDR3 is 14 amino acids long. DNA for the CDR3: TGTGCCAGCGGCTTACAGGGACTCAGGAGGGGCTACACCTTC. This codes for CASGLQGLRRGYTF.

This clonotype was counted many times. This chain connects TRBV7-2 to TRBJ2-3; a weak D match, TRBD2 (6 bases). The CDR3 contains 15 residues. Trimming removed 1 base from V and 1 base from J, with 9 bases in between. Germline V gene sequence: CDR1 SGHTA, CDR2 FQGNSA. This CDR3 reads CASSLGGGRTDTQYF. CDR3 in DNA: TGTGCCAGCAGCTTAGGCGGAGGGCGCACAGATACGCAGTATTTT.

The J gene is TRBJ1-2, the V gene TRBV7-2, with D perhaps TRBD1 (5 bases). The CDR3 is made up of 15 amino acids. With 5 bases removed from V and 9 bases from J, the gap between germline ends came to 22 bases. CDR1 SGHTA and CDR2 FQGNSA come from the germline V gene. This chain's CDR3 is CASSTRGPGEERYTF. CDR3 bases: TGTGCCAGCAGCACTAGGGGCCCGGGGGAGGAACGCTACACCTTC. The full variable domain, in which reference TRBV7-2 and TRBJ1-2 provide the parts outside the CDR3, is GAGVSQSPSNKVTEKGKDVELRCDPISGHTALYWYRQSLGQGLEFLIYFQGNSAPDKSGLPSDRFSAERTGGSVSTLTIQRTQQEDSAVYLCASSTRGPGEERYTFGSGTRLTVV.

This clonotype came up once. The chain recombines TRBV2 with TRBJ2-1; the D gene could be TRBD1 or TRBD2 (5 bases each). The CDR3 totals 15 residues. Germline V gives CDR1 SNHLY, CDR2 FYNNEI. Deletions cut 3 bases from V and 9 bases from J, with 18 bases between. CDR3 amino acids: CASSDWGNSFGEQFF. CDR3 bases: TGTGCCAGCAGTGACTGGGGGAATTCGTTCGGTGAGCAGTTCTTC.

At least ten counts were recorded for this clonotype. The chain carries TRBV5-6 and TRBJ1-2, with D tentatively TRBD1 (5 bases). The CDR3 has 15 amino acids. Trimming cost V 4 bases and J 2 bases, with 15 bases left between them. Germline V gives CDR1 SGHDT, CDR2 YYEEEE. The CDR3 DNA sequence: TGTGCCAGCAGCGCGCGGACAAGAGAAAACTATGGCTACACCTTC. Its translation is CASSARTRENYGYTF.

The chain combines TRBV2 with TRBJ1-2; no definite D call. The germline gives CDR1 SNHLY, CDR2 FYNNEI. Trimming stripped 11 bases from V and 0 bases from J, with 13 bases between. The CDR3 has 13 residues. The chain's CDR3 is CARRRESNYGYTF. CDR3 DNA sequence: TGTGCCCGGAGAAGGGAGTCTAACTATGGCTACACCTTC.